The 7 T cell receptor beta chains below come from one sample, sequenced in a study of CD8+CD57+ T cells in acquired aplastic anemia. TCR beta VDJ and CDR3 were profiled, and genomic DNA was the template. TCRdb re-analysed the reads in MiXCR, keeping a single row per CDR3 protein. Of 400,000 to 450,000 distinct CDR3 sequences listed, about two thirds are singletons. What was sequenced was sorted CD4+, CD8+, or CD8+CD57+ T cells (not recorded which) from PBMCs. Receptors were obtained from a human donor in good health, serving as a control.

Remarks on this clonotype: No conserved phenylalanine or tryptophan ends this CDR3, so it is likely a read error. The DNA is left out, because the CDR3 cannot be placed on it with certainty; the CDR3 is given as TCRdb lists it. This chain uses TRBV7-2 with TRBJ1-1. Germline V gene lookup returns CDR1 SGHTA and CDR2 FQGNSA. A total of 11 residues make up the CDR3, ends included. The CDR3: CASSLYGTRFS.

V gene TRBV24-1 combines with J gene TRBJ2-7, with D uncertain. The CDR3 has 13 residues. V lost 4 bases and J 5 bases, leaving 11 bases between the germline ends. The germline CDR1 and CDR2 sequences are KGHDR and SFDVKD. In DNA, the CDR3 is TGTGCCACCAGTGAGGGCAGTATTGACGAGCAGTACTTC. Its translation is CATSEGSIDEQYF.

This chain links TRBV7-2 with TRBJ1-3; a possible D gene is TRBD1 (6 bases). This CDR3 has 16 amino acids. The V and J ends lost 5 bases and 3 bases respectively, with 17 bases between them. CDR1 and CDR2 (germline): SGHTA, FQGNSA. DNA for the CDR3: TGTGCCAGCAGCCCGGTTGGGGGGCTGGGTGGAAACACCATATATTTT. Its protein product is CASSPVGGLGGNTIYF. The full variable domain, its missing parts supplied by reference TRBV7-2 and TRBJ1-3, is GAGVSQSPSNKVTEKGKDVELRCDPISGHTALYWYRQSLGQGLEFLIYFQGNSAPDKSGLPSDRFSAERTGGSVSTLTIQRTQQEDSAVYLCASSPVGGLGGNTIYFGEGSWLTVV.

The chain carries TRBV20-1 and TRBJ2-1; D may be TRBD2 (5 bases). V shed 2 bases and J shed 12 bases, with 14 bases lying between them. This CDR3 comprises 12 residues. Germline values: CDR1 DFQATT, CDR2 SNEGSKA (reference sequence). CDR3 sequence (DNA): TGCAGTGCTAGACTCTTAGGCGGGTCGCAGTTCTTC. Translation: CSARLLGGSQFF.

Points on this clonotype: The conserved final phenylalanine or tryptophan is absent from the CDR3, which likely points to a read error. No DNA is shown, since the ends of the CDR3 on it are uncertain; the CDR3 is the one TCRdb lists. The rearrangement uses TRBV2 and TRBJ2-3; the table calls TRBD2, which could not be checked here. Termini included, the CDR3 measures 15 amino acids. CDR1 and CDR2 from the germline V gene are SNHLY and FYNNEI. CDR3 region: CASRLSRGNQPQHFG.

The chain employs TRBV7-2 and TRBJ2-5; 11 bases agree with TRBD2. The J call may be faulty, since TRBJ2-1 better matches the DNA end. Germline CDR1 and CDR2: SGHTA and FQGNSA. CDR3 length: 14 amino acids. In nucleotides, the CDR3 is TGTGCCAGCAGTCCTGTAGCGGGGGGGATTGAGCAGTTCTTC. It specifies CASSPVAGGIEQFF.

The J gene is TRBJ1-6, the V gene TRBV7-2; D not resolved. Germline V gene data show CDR1 as SGHTA and CDR2 as FQGNSA. The CDR3 consists of 16 residues. V was pared by 6 bases and J by 15 bases, with 27 bases between. The CDR3: CASSHLSCVYNSLLHF. CDR3 nucleotide sequence: TGTGCCAGCAGTCACTTGAGCTGTGTCTATAATTCCCTCCTCCACTTT.